This TCR beta chain was recorded in a study of blood T cell repertoires in COVID-19 (dated by TCRdb to about 2020). Concerning the study at large: Collaborator samples came from the United States, Italy and Spain and covered acute and convalescent phases of COVID-19. Deeply sampled blood TCRbeta repertoires from subjects exposed to, actively infected with, or recovered from COVID-19 were included in the dataset. Where HLA class I and class II types were available, the types were taken from metadata supplied by the sample provider, not from assay-based typing. The prospective study material was composed of cDNA or gDNA derived from T cells, B-cell-depleted T cells, or PBMCs. The repertoires were released in a freely available public database meant as a resource for research on the immune response to SARS-CoV-2. Samples came from the ongoing ImmuneRACE study (first 160 participants) plus 1,254 subjects from 6 global collaborators. A de-identified subject ID, COVID-19 status, age in years and sex were almost always included in the sample metadata. Overall study results and their limits: The quantity of clinical and demographic metadata differed by source and by participant and was supplied without curation.

V ends up 3 bases short and J 2 bases short, with an unmatched junction base count of 7. The CDR3 contains 16 residues, cysteine and phenylalanine counted. CDR3 DNA only is kept here, 48 bases in frame from base 1. CDR1 and CDR2, per the germline V gene, are KGHDR and SFDVKD. TCRbeta CDR3 regions were amplified from genomic DNA by means of the immunoSEQ Assay, a bias-controlled multiplex PCR. The source study handled its data this way. The number of nucleated cells in each sample was estimated by amplification of reference gene primers within the assay. Sequence reads were collapsed and filtered to measure the absolute abundance of every unique TCRbeta CDR3 rearrangement. For each sample, productive Simpson clonality was calculated as the square root of Simpson's diversity index over productive rearrangements. TCRdb provides this immuneACCESS table in a form limited to in-frame rearrangements. Some clones are lacking; in checked studies, under half of them reflect an unresolved V gene, and why the rest are absent is not known. The V and J calls and clone size are taken from that table; D and trimming were inferred from the DNA. This sample holds approximately 30,000 clones; approximately 87% were observed only once. The ten largest clones add up to 44% of the sample.

Remarks on this clone: There is no known antigen for this receptor. Base qualities are not recorded, but no much larger clone differs from it by a single base.

Whole blood was collected in K2EDTA tubes by collaborating institutions according to the institutions' own protocols. For TCRbeta analysis, collaborators shipped samples as frozen whole blood, isolated PBMCs, or DNA extracted from either of those sample types. Material: peripheral blood. The V gene is TRBV24-1 and the J gene is TRBJ2-3, and 7 junction bases match TRBD2. The sequence was obtained from a human donor in a cohort sampled during active COVID-19. The CDR3 region: CATSDPGGLNTDTQYF. The sequence in DNA is TGTGCCACCAGTGATCCCGGGGGGTTGAACACAGATACGCAGTATTTT.